A selection of T cell receptor beta chains follows, all from one sample in a study of cytomegalovirus exposure and HLA in healthy donors. Sequenced by immunoSEQ multiplex PCR; TCRdb stores in-frame clones only, minus some. The sample carries roughly 150,000 clones, 80% to 85% recorded once. The sequencing sample was made of PBMCs. The receptor source for this set is a man aged 30 to 45 in good health and CMV-seronegative. Both conserved end residues are part of each CDR3. A D gene is named only where the DNA matches it firmly. Some rows have no size entry. The others give once, few or many, or a class for an expanded clone.

size	V	J	D	DNA	CDR3
NA	TRBV28	TRBJ2-1	NA	TGTGCCAGCAGGCCCCCGGACAGACCCAATGAGCAGTTCTTC	CASRPPDRPNEQFF
NA	TRBV5-1	TRBJ1-2	NA	TGCGCCAGCAGCCTGGGTGGGCCCGCGGGCTATGGCTACACCTTC	CASSLGGPAGYGYTF
NA	TRBV5-1	TRBJ1-1	NA	TGCGCCAGCAGCTCCCTGATTGGCGAGGCTGAAGCTTTCTTT	CASSSLIGEAEAFF
once	TRBV5-1	TRBJ1-4	TRBD1	TGCGCCAGCAGCTCGGTCGGACAGGGGAATGAAAAACTGTTTTTT	CASSSVGQGNEKLFF
NA	TRBV6-1	TRBJ2-4	TRBD1	TGTGCCAGCCGGACAGGGGTCAACATTCAGTACTTC	CASRTGVNIQYF
NA	TRBV5-1	TRBJ1-4	TRBD1	TGCGCCAGCAGCCTACAGGGGCCCACTAATGAAAAACTGTTTTTT	CASSLQGPTNEKLFF
few	TRBV28	TRBJ1-1	TRBD1	TGTGCCAGCAGGGGTACAGGGGACACTGAAGCTTTCTTT	CASRGTGDTEAFF
NA	TRBV6-5	TRBJ2-5	TRBD2	TGTGCCAGCAGTTACGGGACTACCGGATGGGAGACCCAGTACTTC	CASSYGTTGWETQYF
NA	TRBV7-7	TRBJ2-5	TRBD2	TGTGCTAGCAGCCAGACTAGCGGGGGCGCTCAGGGGGAGACCCAGTACTTC	CASSQTSGGAQGETQYF
NA	TRBV10-3	TRBJ1-1	NA	TGTGCCATCAGTGAGGGGATCGGAGGGCTGGGGAACACTGAAGCTTTCTTT	CAISEGIGGLGNTEAFF
NA	TRBV25-1	TRBJ2-1	TRBD1	TGTGCCAGCAGTCTTCCGTGGCAGGGGGCGAGGGAGCAGTTCTTC	CASSLPWQGAREQFF
NA	TRBV9	TRBJ2-5	TRBD2	TGTGCCAGCAGCGTAGGGGCGGGAGTAGGGGAGCAGTACTTC	CASSVGAGVGEQYF
NA	TRBV7-9	TRBJ2-7	TRBD2	TGTGCCAGCAGCTCATGGTCGGGGCTAGCGGGAGTAAACTACGAGCAGTACTTC	CASSSWSGLAGVNYEQYF
NA	TRBV5-5	TRBJ1-1	TRBD1	TGTGCCAGCAGCTTGTTTCCCACAGGGGTTGGAACTGAAGCTTTCTTT	CASSLFPTGVGTEAFF
NA	TRBV6-5	TRBJ1-4	NA	TGTGCCAGCAGTCTGGCAGGGTTAAATGAAAAACTGTTTTTT	CASSLAGLNEKLFF
NA	TRBV27	TRBJ2-7	NA	TGTGCCAGCAGTCCGTGGACAGCCCCCTACGAGCAGTACTTC	CASSPWTAPYEQYF
NA	TRBV7-2	TRBJ2-7	TRBD1	TGTGCCAGCAGCCGCGGGACAGGATCTTACGAGCAGTACTTC	CASSRGTGSYEQYF
few	TRBV18	TRBJ2-7	TRBD1	TGTGCCAGCTCAAACAGGGGGCTTTACGAGCAGTACTTC	CASSNRGLYEQYF
NA	TRBV2	TRBJ2-7	NA	TGTGCCAGCAGTGTTAGCGCTGCCTACGAGCAGTACTTC	CASSVSAAYEQYF
NA	TRBV7-2	TRBJ1-6	TRBD1	TGTGCCAGCAGGCGGGACAGGAGCTCCTATAATTCACCCCTCCACTTT	CASRRDRSSYNSPLHF
NA	TRBV7-2	TRBJ2-7	TRBD1	TGTGCCAGCAGCTATCCGGGACAGGGGGCGCAGTACGAGCAGTACTTC	CASSYPGQGAQYEQYF
NA	TRBV5-4	TRBJ2-2	NA	TGTGCCAGCAGCTCTTCAGGGGTACACACCGGGGAGCTGTTTTTT	CASSSSGVHTGELFF
few	TRBV6-1	TRBJ2-3	TRBD1	TGTGCCAGCAGTCCGGACAGGGGGGGCACAGATACGCAGTATTTT	CASSPDRGGTDTQYF
NA	TRBV10-2	TRBJ2-7	TRBD2	TGCGCCAGCAGTGAGTTGGCTAGCGGTGCCTACGAGCAGTACTTC	CASSELASGAYEQYF
NA	TRBV19	TRBJ1-4	NA	TGTGCCAGTAGTACTTCCGGGGTGTCGGGGGGAAAACTGTTTTTT	CASSTSGVSGGKLFF
few	TRBV18	TRBJ2-7	NA	TGTGCCAGCTCACCAGGCGAAAGTCAGGGCTACGAGCAGTACTTC	CASSPGESQGYEQYF
NA	TRBV5-1	TRBJ2-7	TRBD2	TGCGCCAGCAGCGAATTTAGCGGGCCATTCTCCTACGAGCAGTACTTC	CASSEFSGPFSYEQYF
NA	TRBV5-5	TRBJ1-2	NA	TGTGCCAGCAGCCCGGACATTGGGGTTTTTGTAGTTGGCTACACCTTC	CASSPDIGVFVVGYTF
NA	TRBV23-1	TRBJ2-5	NA	TGCGCCAGCAGGGGAGAGACAAGCCAAGAGACCCAGTACTTC	CASRGETSQETQYF
NA	TRBV4-2	TRBJ2-1	NA	TGTGCCAGCAGCCAAGATCCGGACTTAAACAATGAGCAGTTCTTC	CASSQDPDLNNEQFF
NA	TRBV30	TRBJ2-7	NA	TGTGCCTGGAGTGTACACGTTTCCTACGAGCAGTACTTC	CAWSVHVSYEQYF
once	TRBV4-2	TRBJ2-7	NA	TGTGCCAGCAGCCAGCCAGCTATCGACTACGAGCAGTACTTC	CASSQPAIDYEQYF
NA	TRBV7-2	TRBJ1-4	NA	TGTGCCAGCAGCTTGACAGGCTTCGGTGAAAAACTGTTTTTT	CASSLTGFGEKLFF
NA	TRBV27	TRBJ1-5	NA	TGTGCCACCAGACCTTTCGGGGGACGGCCCGGGCAGCCCCAGCATTTT	CATRPFGGRPGQPQHF
once	TRBV4-3	TRBJ2-7	NA	TGCGCCAGCAGCCAAGTCGACTCTTACTCCTACGAGCAGTACTTC	CASSQVDSYSYEQYF
NA	TRBV30	TRBJ2-3	TRBD2	TGTGCCTGGAGCTTAGCGGGAACTTGGGCAGATACGCAGTATTTT	CAWSLAGTWADTQYF
NA	TRBV5-4	TRBJ1-3	NA	TGTGCCAGCCGCAGGGTCCCTGGAAACACCATATATTTT	CASRRVPGNTIYF
NA	TRBV9	TRBJ1-1	NA	TGTGCCAGCAGCGTAGAATTGCAGGGAACAGCTTTCTTT	CASSVELQGTAFF
NA	TRBV5-1	TRBJ2-1	TRBD2	TGCGCCAGCAGCTGGGGGTCCCTGAGCGGGGGGGCCTTTAATGAGCAGTTCTTC	CASSWGSLSGGAFNEQFF
NA	TRBV5-4	TRBJ2-3	NA	TGTGCCAGCAGCGAGACTAGGAGTGATACGCAGTATTTT	CASSETRSDTQYF
NA	TRBV28	TRBJ2-7	NA	TGTGCCAGCAGTTCTCAGGGCTCCTACGAGCAGTACTTC	CASSSQGSYEQYF
NA	TRBV7-9	TRBJ2-2	TRBD2	TGTGCCAGCACCGTTAGCGGGGGGGCCGGCACCGGGGAGCTGTTTTTT	CASTVSGGAGTGELFF
NA	TRBV18	TRBJ1-2	NA	TGTGCCAGCTCACCACCGGTATCTCCAAGCGGGTTCTATGGCTACACCTTC	CASSPPVSPSGFYGYTF
NA	TRBV2	TRBJ2-1	NA	TGTGCCAGCAGGATGGACTTCTCCTACAATGAGCAGTTCTTC	CASRMDFSYNEQFF
NA	TRBV29-1	TRBJ1-2	NA	TGCAGCTCCGAGGGGGACTATGGCTACACCTTC	CSSEGDYGYTF
NA	TRBV18	TRBJ2-3	TRBD1	TGTGCCAGCTCACTAACGGACAGGGGGCTGTCAGATACGCAGTATTTT	CASSLTDRGLSDTQYF
once	TRBV5-1	TRBJ1-2	TRBD1	TGCGCCAGCAGCTTTCTTCCGGGACAGGAGTACTATGGCTACACCTTC	CASSFLPGQEYYGYTF
NA	TRBV25-1	TRBJ2-1	NA	TGTGCCAGCAGTGCTGGGAGTTCGCAGTTCTTC	CASSAGSSQFF
NA	TRBV5-6	TRBJ2-2	NA	TGTGCCAGCAGCTTCCCTACTAGTTCCGGGGAGCTGTTTTTT	CASSFPTSSGELFF